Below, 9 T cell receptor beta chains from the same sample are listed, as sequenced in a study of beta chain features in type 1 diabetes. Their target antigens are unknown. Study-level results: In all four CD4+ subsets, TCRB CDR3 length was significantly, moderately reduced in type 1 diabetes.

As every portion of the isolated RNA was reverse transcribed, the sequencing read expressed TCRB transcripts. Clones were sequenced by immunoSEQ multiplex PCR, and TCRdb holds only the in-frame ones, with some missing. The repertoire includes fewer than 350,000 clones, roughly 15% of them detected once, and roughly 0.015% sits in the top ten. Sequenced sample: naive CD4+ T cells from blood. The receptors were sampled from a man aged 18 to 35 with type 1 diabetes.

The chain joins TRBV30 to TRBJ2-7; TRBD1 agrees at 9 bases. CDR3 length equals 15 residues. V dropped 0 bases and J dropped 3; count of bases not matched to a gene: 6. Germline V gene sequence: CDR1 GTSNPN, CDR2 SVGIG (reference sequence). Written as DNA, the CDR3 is TGTGCCTGGAGTGTAGGACAGGGGCCCTACTACGAGCAGTACTTC. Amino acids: CAWSVGQGPYYEQYF. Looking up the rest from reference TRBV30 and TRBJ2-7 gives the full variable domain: SQTIHQWPATLVQPVGSPLSLECTVEGTSNPNLYWYRQAAGRGLQLLFYSVGIGQISSEVPQNLSASRPQDRQFILSSKKLLLSDSGFYLCAWSVGQGPYYEQYFGPGTRLTVT.

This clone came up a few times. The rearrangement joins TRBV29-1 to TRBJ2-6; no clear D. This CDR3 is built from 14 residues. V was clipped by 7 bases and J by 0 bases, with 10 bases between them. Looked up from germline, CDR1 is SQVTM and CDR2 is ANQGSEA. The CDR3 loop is CSALTDSGANVLTF. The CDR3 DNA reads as TGCAGCGCCCTAACAGACTCTGGGGCCAACGTCCTGACTTTC.

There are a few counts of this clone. The CDR3 loop is CASIAANTGELFF. The DNA for the CDR3 is TGTGCCAGCATAGCAGCGAACACCGGGGAGCTGTTTTTT. The gene calls are TRBV6-6 and TRBJ2-2; D remains unclear. This CDR3 has 13 residues. V was pared by 7 bases and J by 0 bases, with 6 bases between. The germline V gene has CDR1 MNHNY and CDR2 SVGAGI (reference sequence).

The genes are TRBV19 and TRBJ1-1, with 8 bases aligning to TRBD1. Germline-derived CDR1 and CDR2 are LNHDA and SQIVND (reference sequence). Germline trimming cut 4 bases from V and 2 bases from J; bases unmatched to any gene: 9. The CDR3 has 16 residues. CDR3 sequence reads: CASSTPDRAENTEAFF. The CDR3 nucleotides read TGTGCCAGTAGTACCCCGGACAGGGCGGAAAACACTGAAGCTTTCTTT.

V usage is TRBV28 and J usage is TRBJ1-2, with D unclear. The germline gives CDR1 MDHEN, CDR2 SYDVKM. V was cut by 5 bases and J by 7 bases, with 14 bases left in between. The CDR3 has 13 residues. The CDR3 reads CASSTQRRIGYTF. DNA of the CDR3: TGTGCCAGCAGTACCCAACGGAGGATTGGCTACACCTTC.

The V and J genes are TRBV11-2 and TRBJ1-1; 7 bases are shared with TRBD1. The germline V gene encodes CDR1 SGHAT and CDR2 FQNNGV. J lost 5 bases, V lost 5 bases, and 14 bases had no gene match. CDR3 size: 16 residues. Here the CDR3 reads CASSTRQGRRDTEAFF. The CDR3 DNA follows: TGTGCCAGCAGCACGAGACAGGGACGAAGGGATACTGAAGCTTTCTTT. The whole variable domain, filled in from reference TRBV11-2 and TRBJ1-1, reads EAGVAQSPRYKIIEKRQSVAFWCNPISGHATLYWYQQILGQGPKLLIQFQNNGVVDDSQLPKDRFSAERLKGVDSTLKIQPAKLEDSAVYLCASSTRQGRRDTEAFFGQGTRLTVV.

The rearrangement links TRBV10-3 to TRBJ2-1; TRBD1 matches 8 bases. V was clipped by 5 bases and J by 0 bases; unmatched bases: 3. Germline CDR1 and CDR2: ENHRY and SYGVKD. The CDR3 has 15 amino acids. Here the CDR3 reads CAISLDRGSYNEQFF. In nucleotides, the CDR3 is TGTGCCATCAGTCTTGACAGGGGCTCCTACAATGAGCAGTTCTTC.

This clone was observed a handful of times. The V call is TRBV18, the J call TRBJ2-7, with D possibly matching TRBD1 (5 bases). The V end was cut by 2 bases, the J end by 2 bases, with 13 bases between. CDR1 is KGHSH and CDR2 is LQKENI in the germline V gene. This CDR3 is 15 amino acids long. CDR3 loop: CASSPSRTPTYEQYF. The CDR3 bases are TGTGCCAGCTCACCATCAAGGACACCAACCTACGAGCAGTACTTC.

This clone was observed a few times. CDR3 amino acids: CASGPERADTQYF. CDR3 nucleotides: TGTGCCAGCGGCCCAGAGAGGGCAGATACGCAGTATTTT. The J gene is TRBJ2-3, the V gene TRBV7-2; the D gene is possibly TRBD2 (5 bases). The V end lost 8 bases, the J end lost 4 bases, and 13 bases lay between the germline ends. This CDR3 spans 13 amino acids. The germline V gene has CDR1 SGHTA and CDR2 FQGNSA.